This TCR beta chain was sequenced during a study of a mutant IDH1 vaccine in newly diagnosed glioma. Whole-study results and caveats: Among all patients, vaccine-induced immune responses occurred in approximately 93%.

As for this clone: Antigen specificity is unknown.

Sequencing was performed with immunoSEQ multiplex PCR; in TCRdb, only in-frame clones are kept and a portion is missing. The table lists 45,000 to 70,000 clones, approximately 91% of them singletons, with roughly 2.5% in the top ten. This CDR3 spans 15 amino acids. With 4 bases clipped from V and 5 bases from J, the junction kept 11 bases outside the gene matches. Germline V gene lookup returns CDR1 SGHRS and CDR2 YFSETQ. Time point reported: baseline, week 1 (first vaccination visit). Treatment of the sample: pre-vaccination baseline after standard-of-care therapy. This receptor was obtained from a man in his fifties with glioma. J is TRBJ2-5 and V is TRBV5-1, with 7 bases identical to TRBD1. The specimen was PBMCs, collected from a glioma patient treated with radiotherapy, temozolomide or both. CDR3 in amino acids: CASSMRTGLGETQYF. CDR3 nucleotides: TGCGCCAGCAGCATGCGGACAGGCTTGGGGGAGACCCAGTACTTC.